Each of the 18 T cell receptor beta chains below was sequenced from the same sample in a study of tissue T cells after allogeneic stem cell transplantation. TCRdb's copy holds only in-frame clones and misses some; the assay was immunoSEQ multiplex PCR. The table records about 48,000 clones, roughly 73% of them present only once. Sequencing was done on a sample of sorted cells pooled from one or two spleens. All receptors come from a pool of C57BL/6 mice in good health.

Comment on this clone: The genes are named according to mouse. The CDR3 end lies 1 residue beyond the end of the read and is filled in from the germline J gene. This chain uses TRBV20 with TRBJ1-1, with 9 bases that match TRBD1. Germline CDR1 and CDR2: GFQATS and STVNSAI. V lost 6 bases to trimming and J lost 7 bases; unmatched junction nucleotides: 3. The CDR3 has 11 residues. The CDR3 here is CGARQGVEVFF. The CDR3 bases that were read are TGTGGTGCCCGACAGGGGGTAGAAGTCTTC.

This clone appeared a single time. Mouse gene names apply. The read ends 1 residue before the CDR3 terminus; that terminus is restored from the germline J gene. The V and J genes are TRBV5 and TRBJ2-5; possibly TRBD1 for D (5 bases). CDR1 is LGHNA and CDR2 is YNLKQL in the germline V gene (reference sequence). The CDR3 spans 14 residues. V lost 0 bases and J lost 5, with 9 bases in between. CDR3 loop: CASSQDGRADTQYF. Partial CDR3 DNA: TGTGCCAGCAGCCAAGATGGCAGGGCAGACACCCAGTAC.

Regarding this clone: The gene symbols are mouse symbols. Read sequence stops 1 residue before the CDR3 end, and the germline J gene provides the missing end. This same CDR3 is encoded by further DNA sequences in the sample. The chain is built from TRBV5 and TRBJ2-3; 8 positions agree with TRBD1. The CDR3 sequence is 16 residues long. The V and J ends lost 0 bases and 3 bases, in that order; junction bases with no gene match: 5. Germline V gives CDR1 LGHNA, CDR2 YNLKQL (reference sequence). The CDR3 bases that were read are TGTGCCAGCAGCCAAGAAGGCCAGGGGGCGGCAGAAACGCTGTAT. Protein sequence: CASSQEGQGAAETLY. The whole CDR3 protein reads CASSQEGQGAAETLYF.

Turning to this clone: These gene names are mouse names. The read terminates 1 residue before the CDR3 end, so the remaining end is supplied by the germline J gene. This chain connects TRBV3 to TRBJ1-4; 7 nucleotides line up with TRBD1. This CDR3 has 15 residues. Germline V lookup: CDR1 SNHLY, CDR2 FYNGKV (reference sequence). The trim removed 3 bases at V and 1 base at J, leaving 2 bases unmatched. The sequenced CDR3 bases are TGTGCCAGCAGCTTTTGGGACAGTTCCAACGAAAGATTATTT. Translated, it gives CASSFWDSSNERLF. From start to end, the CDR3 is CASSFWDSSNERLFF.

As regards this clone: The genes are named according to mouse. The read halts 1 residue ahead of the CDR3 end, with the missing end drawn from the germline J gene. This rearrangement joins TRBV19 to TRBJ2-5, with D maybe TRBD1 (5 bases). This CDR3 has 13 residues. Trimming shortened V by 4 bases and J by 5 bases, and 11 bases separated the two germline ends. Germline values: CDR1 FNHDT, CDR2 SITEND (reference sequence). CDR3 DNA (partial): TGTGCCAGCAGTGCCCAGGGTGGAGACACCCAGTAC. Encoded protein: CASSAQGGDTQY. The complete CDR3 sequence is CASSAQGGDTQYF.

About this clone: Gene names are the mouse ones. The observed sequence ends 1 residue before the CDR3 terminus, with the missing tail filled in from the germline J gene. The genes are TRBV12-1 and TRBJ1-4; 8 nucleotides match TRBD1. The V gene end was trimmed by 0 bases and the J gene end by 4 bases; junction bases not matched to a gene: 3. Germline V lookup: CDR1 SGHSN, CDR2 HYEKVE. This CDR3 is 15 amino acids long. The CDR3 loop is CASSLSGGFNERLFF. The sequenced CDR3 bases are TGTGCCAGCTCTCTCTCAGGGGGCTTCAACGAAAGATTATTT. The full variable domain, with the rest looked up from reference TRBV12-1 and TRBJ1-4, is DSGVVQSPRHIIKEKGGRSVLTCIPISGHSNVVWYQQTLGKELKFLIQHYEKVERDKGFLPSRFSVQQFDDYHSEMNMSALELEDSAMYFCASSLSGGFNERLFFGHGTKLSVL.

The table lists this clone with a few counts. Gene names are mouse gene names. The sequenced fragment ends 1 residue before the CDR3 boundary, so the rest is inferred from the germline J gene. The chain links TRBV5 to TRBJ2-7, with TRBD1 identical over 8 bases. The CDR3 is 13 amino acids. The trim removed 4 bases at V and 2 bases at J, leaving 1 base unmatched. CDR1 and CDR2 from the germline V gene are LGHNA and YNLKQL (reference sequence). CDR3 region: CASSPDRAYEQYF. The CDR3 bases that were read are TGTGCCAGCAGCCCGGACAGGGCCTATGAACAGTAC.

This clone was detected only once. Gene names are the mouse ones. The sequenced fragment ends 1 residue before the CDR3 boundary, so the rest is inferred from the germline J gene. The chain combines TRBV2 with TRBJ2-3, with 9 bases identical to TRBD2. Losses at the gene ends were 4 bases for V and 0 bases for J; bases not matched to a gene: 5. Germline V gene data show CDR1 as LGHNA and CDR2 as YSYQKL. The CDR3 extends over 16 amino acids. CDR3 DNA (partial): TGTGCCAGCAGCCTAGGTGGGGGGGCTAGTGCAGAAACGCTGTAT. It translates to CASSLGGGASAETLY. The whole CDR3 protein reads CASSLGGGASAETLYF.

As to this clone: Gene names are the mouse ones. The read ends 1 residue shy of where the CDR3 ends; the end is completed using the germline J gene. The chain links TRBV31 to TRBJ1-6; no clear D gene. Being an ORF, TRBJ1-6 has a function that is uncertain. Trimming left V 8 bases short and J 0 bases short, with 8 bases between. CDR1 is GKSSPN, CDR2 SITVG, per germline. This CDR3 spans 13 amino acids. CDR3 DNA, as far as it was read: TGTGCCGGCCGGAATTCCTATAATTCGCCCCTCTAC. Translating it yields CAGRNSYNSPLY. The whole CDR3 is CAGRNSYNSPLYF.

This clone was picked up a small number of times. The gene names given are mouse names. The CDR3 end is not reached by the read, which stops 1 residue before it; the germline J gene fills it in. The chain recombines TRBV29 with TRBJ2-7; 12 nucleotides match TRBD1. In germline, CDR1 is MSHET, CDR2 SYDVDS. CDR3 length: 13 residues. After removal of 6 bases from V and 7 bases from J, the junction contained 4 bases not matched to a gene. The part of the CDR3 DNA that was read is TGTGCTAGCAGGGGACAGGGGGCAGGGGAACAGTAC. Its translation is CASRGQGAGEQY. The CDR3, in full, reads CASRGQGAGEQYF.

Of note for this clone: Gene names and germline match the mouse. The sequence runs out 1 residue before the end of the CDR3; the remainder is reconstructed from the germline J gene. The chain uses TRBV2 and TRBJ2-7; TRBD2 might be the D (7 bases). The CDR3 runs 17 residues. Germline CDR1 LGHNA, CDR2 YSYQKL. The V end lost 0 bases, the J end lost 0 bases, and 15 bases lay between the germline ends. CDR3 DNA, as far as it was read: TGTGCCAGCAGCCAAGATTACCGGGGGGCCTTCTCCTATGAACAGTAC. Encoded protein: CASSQDYRGAFSYEQY. The whole CDR3 protein is CASSQDYRGAFSYEQYF.

As to this clone: Gene labels here are mouse ones. With the read ending 1 residue before the CDR3 end, the germline J gene is used to fill in that end. The V call is TRBV13-2, the J call TRBJ2-4, with D perhaps matching TRBD2 (5 bases). V was clipped by 0 bases and J by 5 bases, with 10 bases between them. The CDR3 contains 14 residues. Per the germline V gene, CDR1 is NNHNN and CDR2 is SYGAGS (reference sequence). The DNA read from the CDR3 is TGTGCCAGCGGTGATGCTGGGCTGGGAAACACCTTGTAC. Translating it yields CASGDAGLGNTLY. The full CDR3 sequence reads CASGDAGLGNTLYF.

For this clone: Gene and germline names: mouse. The read terminates 1 residue ahead of where the CDR3 ends, so the germline J gene completes it. The chain links TRBV31 to TRBJ2-2, with D perhaps TRBD2 (6 bases). Trimming shortened V by 1 base and J by 3 bases, and 12 bases separated the two germline ends. The CDR3 length is 15 residues. Germline V gene lookup returns CDR1 GKSSPN and CDR2 SITVG. CDR3 residues: CAWSPWGGDTGQLYF. Incomplete CDR3 DNA: TGTGCCTGGAGTCCCTGGGGAGGGGACACCGGGCAGCTCTAC.

Remarks on this clone: Gene names denote mouse genes. The DNA ends 1 residue before the CDR3 does, and the rest of the CDR3 is filled in from the germline J gene. This chain joins TRBV3 and TRBJ2-3; D is unresolved. Germline V gene data show CDR1 as SNHLY and CDR2 as FYNGKV (reference sequence). V was pared by 0 bases and J by 1 base, with 11 bases between. The CDR3 contains 16 residues. The CDR3 loop reads CASSLALRHRAETLYF. The sequenced CDR3 bases are TGTGCCAGCAGCTTAGCGCTAAGGCACCGTGCAGAAACGCTGTAT.

This clone was counted only a few times. The gene names given are mouse names. Coverage ceases 1 residue before the CDR3 finishes, and the germline J gene fills in the end. This chain connects TRBV13-1 to TRBJ1-5, with 8 bases identical to TRBD1. Germline assignment: CDR1 NSHNY and CDR2 SYGAGN. The length of the CDR3 is 14 residues. The ends lost 3 bases at V and 1 base at J; junction bases unmatched: 0. The CDR3 DNA, read in part, is TGTGCCAGCAGTGGGACAGGGAACAACCAGGCTCCGCTT. It codes for CASSGTGNNQAPL. The full CDR3 reads CASSGTGNNQAPLF.

About this clone itself: Gene names and germline match the mouse. The read ends 1 residue early relative to the CDR3; the germline J gene fills the gap. This chain joins TRBV12-1 and TRBJ1-2; 7 bases fit TRBD1. Per germline, CDR1 SGHSN and CDR2 HYEKVE. This CDR3 is 14 amino acids long. Trimming took 1 base from V and 3 from J; bases not matched to a gene: 4. The CDR3 DNA, read in part, is TGTGCCAGCTCTCTAGAGGGGGCGGACTCCGACTACACC. Its protein is CASSLEGADSDYT. The complete CDR3 reads CASSLEGADSDYTF.

Note on this clone: Any gene name here is a mouse gene name. The CDR3 end falls 1 residue outside the read, so it is completed with the germline J gene. The gene calls are TRBV13-3 and TRBJ1-2, with a tentative D call TRBD1 (6 bases). Germline V CDR1 and CDR2: NNHDY, SYVADS. This CDR3 region has 14 residues. V lost 1 base and J lost 0, with 7 bases in between. CDR3 DNA (partial): TGTGCCAGCAGTGATTCAGGGGCAAACTCCGACTACACC. This codes for CASSDSGANSDYT. The CDR3 in its entirety is CASSDSGANSDYTF.

Turning to this clone: Gene names and germline refer to mouse. Read coverage stops 1 residue before the CDR3 terminus; the germline J gene supplies the remainder. V gene TRBV21 combines with J gene TRBJ1-2, with D possibly matching TRBD1 (5 bases). TRBV21 belongs to the ORF category, with a function that is uncertain. There are 15 residues in the CDR3. The germline V and J ends were trimmed by 0 bases and 3 bases, with 11 bases remaining between them. The sequenced part of the CDR3 DNA is TGTGCTAGCAGTCAATCTGGACGGGGGGACTCCGACTACACC. It specifies CASSQSGRGDSDYT. The CDR3, in full, reads CASSQSGRGDSDYTF.